This T cell receptor beta chain was sequenced for a study of early T cells in non-severe SARS-CoV-2 infection. Study-level findings and limits: The matching step, a VDJdb search, favored anti-spike CD8 responses and missed private and CD4 specificities.

About this clonotype itself: Its antigen is not identified.

The CDR3 loop spans 15 amino acids. From germline, CDR1 is SGHKS and CDR2 YYEKEE (reference sequence). The germline V and J ends were trimmed by 0 bases and 2 bases, with 10 bases remaining between them. TCRdb ran MiXCR on the 5' RACE reads and lists one entry per CDR3 protein. The table has tens of thousands of distinct CDR3 sequences, 14% seen once; the top ten hold around 5.8%. This TCR was sampled from an adult who was a healthcare worker with PCR-confirmed SARS-CoV-2 infection or an uninfected control (not recorded which). V and J are TRBV5-5 and TRBJ2-3; D not certain. The sequencing sample was made of whole blood. DNA for the CDR3: TGTGCCAGCAGCTTGGAGGACCGCTACACAGATACGCAGTATTTT. It is translated as CASSLEDRYTDTQYF.